This TCR beta chain was identified in a study of T cell responses to AZD1222 COVID-19 vaccine. As to this clone: Antigen specificity is unknown.

Sequenced by immunoSEQ multiplex PCR; TCRdb stores in-frame clones only, minus some. The top ten clones hold 9.5% to 15% of a sample with over 95,000 clones, just under 90% of them seen once. V shed 3 bases and J shed 6 bases, with 13 bases lying between them. The CDR3 has 14 residues. Germline values: CDR1 SGHRS, CDR2 YFSETQ. Study results and caveats: Samples come after the peak T cell response, not at day 14.

The material sequenced was peripheral blood, taken on day 0 of AZD1222 vaccination. This rearrangement joins TRBV5-1 to TRBJ2-1; a possible D gene is TRBD2 (6 bases). The sequence derives from an adult in good health. For the CDR3, the DNA is TGCGCCAGCAGCTGGGACTCCCCCGGCAATGAGCAGTTCTTC. Amino acid sequence: CASSWDSPGNEQFF.